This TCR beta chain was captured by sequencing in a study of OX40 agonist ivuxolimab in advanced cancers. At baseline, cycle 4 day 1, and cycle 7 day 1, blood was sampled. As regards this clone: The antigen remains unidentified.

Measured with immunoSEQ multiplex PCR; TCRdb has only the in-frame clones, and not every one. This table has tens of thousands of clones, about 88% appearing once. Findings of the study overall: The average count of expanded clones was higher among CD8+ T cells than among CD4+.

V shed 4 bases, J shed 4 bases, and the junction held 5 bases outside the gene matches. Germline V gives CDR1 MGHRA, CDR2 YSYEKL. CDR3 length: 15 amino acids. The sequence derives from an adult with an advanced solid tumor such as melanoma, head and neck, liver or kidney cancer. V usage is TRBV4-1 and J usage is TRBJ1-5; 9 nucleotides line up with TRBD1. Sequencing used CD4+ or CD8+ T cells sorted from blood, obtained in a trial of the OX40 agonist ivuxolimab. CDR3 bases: TGCGCCAGCAGCCCTACGGACAGGGGTAATCAGCCCCAGCATTTT. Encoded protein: CASSPTDRGNQPQHF.